This T cell receptor beta chain was captured in a study of T cell responses to AZD1222 COVID-19 vaccine. Whole-study results and caveats: Most donors were white British and more were female, and clonal diversity was possibly underestimated. Scientists sampled the repertoires only once the peak T cell response had passed. Spike regions recognized by vaccine-associated CD4 TCRs spanned the protein, led by 160-218 and 743-854.

Method: immunoSEQ multiplex PCR; TCRdb's copy keeps in-frame clones and lacks some. The sample carries more than 150,000 clones, about 92% recorded once. This CDR3 spans 12 amino acids. Germline V CDR1 and CDR2: GTSNPN, SVGIG (reference sequence). V gave up 2 bases and J gave up 7 bases, with 8 bases separating them. Points on this clone: The antigen is not known.

The sequenced sample was peripheral blood, obtained 28 days after the second AZD1222 dose. The chain links TRBV30 to TRBJ1-4; D unresolved. This sequence was found in an adult who received the AZD1222 COVID-19 vaccine. As DNA, the CDR3 is TGTGCCTGGAGTCGTCCCCTTGAAAAACTGTTTTTT. It yields the protein CAWSRPLEKLFF. The full variable domain, in which reference TRBV30 and TRBJ1-4 provide the parts outside the CDR3, is SQTIHQWPATLVQPVGSPLSLECTVEGTSNPNLYWYRQAAGRGLQLLFYSVGIGQISSEVPQNLSASRPQDRQFILSSKKLLLSDSGFYLCAWSRPLEKLFFGSGTQLSVL.